The 21 T cell receptor beta chains below come from one sample, sequenced in a study of cytomegalovirus exposure and HLA in healthy donors. Some clones are missing from TCRdb's copy, which holds only in-frame ones; the method was immunoSEQ multiplex PCR. The sample carries 71,000 or so clones, approximately 94% recorded once. Sequences were obtained from PBMCs. The receptor source for this set is a woman younger than 30 in good health and CMV-seropositive.

The chain uses TRBV11-3 and TRBJ2-7, with unresolved D. The CDR3 is 14 amino acids. Trimming stripped 1 base from V and 1 base from J, with 8 bases between. Germline V gives CDR1 SGHNT, CDR2 YENEEA. In nucleotides, the CDR3 is TGTGCCAGCAGCTTAGGTGGCGGATCCTACGAGCAGTACTTC. Its protein product is CASSLGGGSYEQYF.

V is TRBV6-4 and J is TRBJ1-5; the match to TRBD1 covers 10 bases. The CDR3 is made up of 14 amino acids. V dropped 3 bases and J dropped 7; count of bases not matched to a gene: 3. Per germline, CDR1 MRHNA and CDR2 SNTAGT. The CDR3 here is CASSESTGGQPQHF. The DNA for the CDR3 is TGTGCCAGCAGTGAATCGACAGGGGGCCAGCCCCAGCATTTT.

CDR3 sequence: CASSPPDSRNEQFF. CDR3 in DNA: TGTGCCAGCTCACCACCTGACAGCCGCAATGAGCAGTTCTTC. The chain links TRBV18 to TRBJ2-1, with D perhaps TRBD1 (5 bases). This CDR3 is 14 amino acids long. CDR1 KGHSH and CDR2 LQKENI come from the germline V gene. V was cut by 0 bases and J by 6 bases, with 9 bases left in between.

V is TRBV7-9 and J is TRBJ1-2; TRBD1 aligns across 7 bases. CDR3 length: 12 residues. The V segment lost 7 bases and the J segment 6 bases; nucleotides outside the gene matches: 5. The germline V gene encodes CDR1 SEHNR and CDR2 FQNEAQ (reference sequence). For the CDR3, the DNA is TGTGCCAGCACCCCTGACAGGGATGGCTACACCTTC. Its protein is CASTPDRDGYTF. Together with reference TRBV7-9 and TRBJ1-2, the CDR3 gives the full variable domain: DTGVSQNPRHKITKRGQNVTFRCDPISEHNRLYWYRQTLGQGPEFLTYFQNEAQLEKSRLLSDRFSAERPKGSFSTLEIQRTEQGDSAMYLCASTPDRDGYTFGSGTRLTVV.

V and J are TRBV14 and TRBJ2-1; 8 bases are a match to TRBD2. The V gene end was trimmed by 4 bases and the J gene end by 6 bases; junction bases not matched to a gene: 5. CDR3 length equals 14 residues. The germline V gene encodes CDR1 SGHDN and CDR2 FVKESK. The CDR3 spells CASSRGLAINEQFF. The CDR3 region has the DNA TGTGCCAGCAGCCGAGGACTAGCAATCAATGAGCAGTTCTTC.

The V gene is TRBV6-5, the J gene TRBJ2-1; D is uncertain. The CDR3 has 13 residues. CDR1 and CDR2 from the germline V gene are MNHEY and SVGAGI. Trimming shortened V by 7 bases and J by 9 bases, and 16 bases separated the two germline ends. The CDR3 protein is CASMKPPVSEQFF. In DNA, the CDR3 is TGTGCCAGCATGAAACCCCCCGTCAGTGAGCAGTTCTTC.

The V and J genes are TRBV28 and TRBJ1-3; 7 bases align to TRBD1. V lost 7 bases to trimming and J lost 0 bases; unmatched junction nucleotides: 18. The CDR3 covers 19 residues. Germline V gene lookup returns CDR1 MDHEN and CDR2 SYDVKM. The CDR3 reads CASKVRKRGTALSGNTIYF. The CDR3 DNA sequence: TGTGCCAGCAAAGTGAGAAAAAGGGGGACAGCCCTCTCTGGAAACACCATATATTTT.

The chain combines TRBV7-2 with TRBJ1-6; no reliable D call. The CDR3 contains 15 residues. The V end was cut by 3 bases, the J end by 3 bases, with 9 bases between. Germline V CDR1 and CDR2: SGHTA, FQGNSA. CDR3 sequence: CASSFQTSYNSPLHF. The CDR3 DNA sequence: TGTGCCAGCAGCTTTCAGACAAGCTATAATTCACCCCTCCACTTT.

The V and J genes are TRBV11-3 and TRBJ2-3; 7 bases are shared with TRBD1. V lost 5 bases to trimming and J lost 2 bases; unmatched junction nucleotides: 7. CDR1 is SGHNT and CDR2 is YENEEA in the germline V gene. The CDR3 loop spans 15 amino acids. The CDR3 is CASSLPGTDTDTQYF. DNA of the CDR3: TGTGCCAGCAGCCTCCCCGGGACAGACACAGATACGCAGTATTTT.

The chain recombines TRBV7-2 with TRBJ2-3; a weak D match, TRBD2 (6 bases). Germline V gene data show CDR1 as SGHTA and CDR2 as FQGNSA. The CDR3 is made up of 15 amino acids. V was cut by 0 bases and J by 2 bases, with 9 bases left in between. The CDR3 sequence: CASSLAGGNTDTQYF. The CDR3 DNA reads as TGTGCCAGCAGCTTAGCGGGGGGAAACACAGATACGCAGTATTTT.

V and J are TRBV5-1 and TRBJ2-1, with TRBD1 identical over 10 bases. Trimming removed 3 bases from V and 5 bases from J; junction bases left unmatched: 8. Per the germline V gene, CDR1 is SGHRS and CDR2 is YFSETQ. The CDR3 loop spans 16 amino acids. The DNA of the CDR3 is TGCGCCAGCAGCTCCGGGGGGGGGACAGGGGACAATGAGCAGTTCTTC. It translates to CASSSGGGTGDNEQFF.

This clone is a singleton in its sample. This chain uses TRBV30 with TRBJ2-2; D gene ambiguous. CDR3 length: 12 amino acids. Germline CDR1 and CDR2: GTSNPN and SVGIG (reference sequence). V was trimmed by 2 bases and J by 3 bases, leaving 4 bases between them. CDR3: CAWSPYTGELFF. The DNA for the CDR3 is TGTGCCTGGAGTCCCTACACCGGGGAGCTGTTTTTT. The whole variable domain, remainder taken from reference TRBV30 and TRBJ2-2, is SQTIHQWPATLVQPVGSPLSLECTVEGTSNPNLYWYRQAAGRGLQLLFYSVGIGQISSEVPQNLSASRPQDRQFILSSKKLLLSDSGFYLCAWSPYTGELFFGEGSRLTVL.

J is TRBJ2-3 and V is TRBV19; no definite D call. The CDR3 has 12 residues. Germline assignment: CDR1 LNHDA and CDR2 SQIVND (reference sequence). V was trimmed by 6 bases and J by 0 bases, leaving 4 bases between them. Here the CDR3 reads CASRSSTDTQYF. CDR3 bases: TGTGCCAGTAGGTCTAGCACAGATACGCAGTATTTT.

The chain is built from TRBV6-6 and TRBJ2-1; D remains unclear. The germline V and J ends were trimmed by 7 bases and 5 bases, with 6 bases remaining between them. The CDR3 totals 11 residues. CDR1 is MNHNY and CDR2 is SVGAGI in the germline V gene (reference sequence). The CDR3 spells CASMSNNEQFF. CDR3 DNA sequence: TGTGCCAGCATGTCTAACAATGAGCAGTTCTTC.

The chain has TRBV6-1 and TRBJ1-1; D remains ambiguous. This CDR3 is 13 amino acids long. Deletions cut 4 bases from V and 8 bases from J, with 14 bases between. CDR1 is MNHNS and CDR2 is SASEGT in the germline V gene. The CDR3 coding sequence is TGTGCCAGCAGTGGCCAGCGACTGGTGGAAGCTTTCTTT. It codes for CASSGQRLVEAFF.

This sequence joins TRBV5-6 and TRBJ2-1, with TRBD2 as a possible D gene (6 bases). CDR3 size: 16 residues. The V end lost 2 bases, the J end lost 1 base, and 13 bases lay between the germline ends. From germline, CDR1 is SGHDT and CDR2 YYEEEE. The DNA of the CDR3 is TGTGCCAGCAGCTTTGCATCGGCGGGATCCTACAATGAGCAGTTCTTC. Its translation is CASSFASAGSYNEQFF.

The CDR3 DNA sequence: TGTGCCAGCAGCCAAGGGGACCCGGGACTAGCTTCAGAAGGGCAGTACTTC. Translating it yields CASSQGDPGLASEGQYF. V usage is TRBV27 and J usage is TRBJ2-7; the match to TRBD2 covers 9 bases. This CDR3 spans 17 amino acids. Germline loops: CDR1 MNHEY, CDR2 SMNVEV (reference sequence). After removal of 6 bases from V and 9 bases from J, the junction contained 21 bases not matched to a gene.

The sample holds a few counts of this clone. The chain recombines TRBV29-1 with TRBJ1-1; TRBD1 might be the D (5 bases). Per the germline V gene, CDR1 is SQVTM and CDR2 is ANQGSEA. V dropped 2 bases and J dropped 3 bases, with 13 bases sitting between them. The CDR3 runs to 14 residues. The CDR3 DNA is TGCAGCGTTGAAAAGTCAGGGCCGCACACTGAAGCTTTCTTT. Residues: CSVEKSGPHTEAFF.

The chain recombines TRBV4-1 with TRBJ1-1; D is unclear. CDR3 length: 17 residues. Per germline, CDR1 MGHRA and CDR2 YSYEKL. Trimming shortened V by 3 bases and J by 6 bases, and 23 bases separated the two germline ends. CDR3 sequence: CASSHIISNEGSAEAFF. The CDR3 DNA follows: TGCGCCAGCAGCCATATCATCTCCAATGAGGGCTCCGCTGAAGCTTTCTTT.

The J gene is TRBJ1-1, the V gene TRBV11-3, with D uncertain. Per the germline V gene, CDR1 is SGHNT and CDR2 is YENEEA. The CDR3 has 12 residues. Trimming stripped 5 bases from V and 1 base from J, with 5 bases between. The DNA for the CDR3 is TGTGCCAGCAGCATAAAGAACACTGAAGCTTTCTTT. Amino acid sequence: CASSIKNTEAFF.

The rearrangement links TRBV6-6 to TRBJ1-5; D remains unclear. CDR1 MNHNY and CDR2 SVGAGI come from the germline V gene (reference sequence). Trimming took off 6 bases at V and 0 bases at J, with 15 bases between the two ends. CDR3 length: 16 amino acids. This CDR3 is CASSYGPSHSNQPQHF. The CDR3 DNA reads TGTGCCAGCAGCTATGGGCCATCGCATAGCAATCAGCCCCAGCATTTT.